Presented here are 24 T cell receptor beta chains from one specimen sequenced in a study of shared clonotypes between healthy human individuals. Profiled with immunoSEQ multiplex PCR; TCRdb holds only in-frame clones, not every one. The sample shows about 600,000 clones, 97% of them seen only once. Sequenced sample: naive CD4+ T cells sorted from blood. The subset was: CD45RA+ positively selected. The receptors originated from a young woman in good health.

Comment on this clone: Other DNA sequences from this sample encode an identical CDR3 as well. The chain carries TRBV11-2 and TRBJ2-6; no definite D call. CDR3 size: 14 residues. Per germline, CDR1 SGHAT and CDR2 FQNNGV. Trimming removed 2 bases from V and 0 bases from J, with 2 bases in between. The CDR3 reads CASSLTSGANVLTF. In nucleotides, the CDR3 is TGTGCCAGCAGCTTAACCTCTGGGGCCAACGTCCTGACTTTC. The variable domain in full, with the rest retrieved from reference TRBV11-2 and TRBJ2-6, is EAGVAQSPRYKIIEKRQSVAFWCNPISGHATLYWYQQILGQGPKLLIQFQNNGVVDDSQLPKDRFSAERLKGVDSTLKIQPAKLEDSAVYLCASSLTSGANVLTFGAGSRLTVL.

The gene calls are TRBV5-1 and TRBJ2-2; tentative D call: TRBD1 (5 bases). Looked up from germline, CDR1 is SGHRS and CDR2 is YFSETQ. V was clipped by 3 bases and J by 2 bases, with 11 bases between them. The CDR3 runs to 15 residues. CDR3 bases: TGCGCCAGCAGCTGGGGCGACAGAAACACCGGGGAGCTGTTTTTT. It yields the protein CASSWGDRNTGELFF.

The J gene is TRBJ2-6, the V gene TRBV5-1, with unresolved D. Germline CDR1 SGHRS, CDR2 YFSETQ. Trimming left V 4 bases short and J 0 bases short, with 8 bases between. This CDR3 is 15 amino acids long. CDR3 in DNA: TGCGCCAGCAGCCCCACAAACTCTGGGGCCAACGTCCTGACTTTC. Translation: CASSPTNSGANVLTF.

The chain recombines TRBV5-6 with TRBJ1-1; tentatively, D is TRBD1 (5 bases). Germline-derived CDR1 and CDR2 are SGHDT and YYEEEE. This CDR3 region has 13 residues. V lost 0 bases, J lost 5 bases, and 8 bases lay in between. The CDR3 DNA is TGTGCCAGCAGCTTGGTAAGGGGAACTGAAGCTTTCTTT. As protein: CASSLVRGTEAFF.

The table lists this clone with a few counts. V and J are TRBV5-1 and TRBJ1-5; TRBD1 might be the D (5 bases). V was pared by 4 bases and J by 5 bases, with 13 bases between. The CDR3 loop spans 14 amino acids. Germline V CDR1 and CDR2: SGHRS, YFSETQ. The CDR3 region is CASSQGTRDQPQHF. CDR3 in DNA: TGCGCCAGCAGCCAAGGGACCCGGGATCAGCCCCAGCATTTT.

This rearrangement joins TRBV7-2 to TRBJ2-1; D unclear. The ends were cut back, 5 bases at V and 2 bases at J, with 10 bases in the middle. There are 14 residues in the CDR3. CDR1 and CDR2 (germline): SGHTA, FQGNSA. CDR3 in DNA: TGTGCCAGCAGCCCTACTATGGCCTACAATGAGCAGTTCTTC. Encoded protein: CASSPTMAYNEQFF.

The chain is built from TRBV10-2 and TRBJ2-7; a possible D gene is TRBD1 (6 bases). Germline values: CDR1 WSHSY, CDR2 SAAADI. CDR3 length: 15 amino acids. V was shortened by 10 bases and J by 3 bases, with 22 bases between the two germline ends. CDR3 region: CATVKGTKPNYEQYF. CDR3 DNA sequence: TGCGCCACCGTAAAAGGGACAAAACCTAACTACGAGCAGTACTTC.

This chain uses TRBV27 with TRBJ2-1; 8 nucleotides align to TRBD2. The V and J ends lost 7 bases and 7 bases, in that order; junction bases with no gene match: 15. Germline loops: CDR1 MNHEY, CDR2 SMNVEV (reference sequence). The CDR3 contains 16 residues. CDR3: CASNKMGLVPRNEQFF. The DNA of the CDR3 is TGTGCCAGCAACAAAATGGGACTAGTCCCCCGGAATGAGCAGTTCTTC.

This rearrangement joins TRBV7-9 to TRBJ2-3; 11 bases are a match to TRBD2. Trimming took 5 bases from V and 5 from J; bases not matched to a gene: 9. The CDR3 is made up of 16 amino acids. The germline CDR1 and CDR2 sequences are SEHNR and FQNEAQ (reference sequence). For the CDR3, the DNA is TGTGCCAGCAGCAAAACTAGCGGGAGAGGGGTAGATACGCAGTATTTT. Translated, it gives CASSKTSGRGVDTQYF.

The chain links TRBV14 to TRBJ1-3; D ambiguous. CDR1 is SGHDN, CDR2 FVKESK, per germline. This CDR3 is built from 17 residues. The V and J ends lost 3 bases and 0 bases respectively, with 15 bases between them. CDR3 in DNA: TGTGCCAGCAGCCATCATTACCCTGGCTTCTCTGGAAACACCATATATTTT. Encoded protein: CASSHHYPGFSGNTIYF. Together with reference TRBV14 and TRBJ1-3, the CDR3 gives the full variable domain: EAGVTQFPSHSVIEKGQTVTLRCDPISGHDNLYWYRRVMGKEIKFLLHFVKESKQDESGMPNNRFLAERTGGTYSTLKVQPAELEDSGVYFCASSHHYPGFSGNTIYFGEGSWLTVV.

This chain joins TRBV6-5 and TRBJ2-7, with TRBD1 identical over 10 bases. Germline lookup yields CDR1 MNHEY and CDR2 SVGAGI. The CDR3 has 14 amino acids. V trimming: 6 bases; J trimming: 2 bases; junction bases outside the gene matches: 4. Written as DNA, the CDR3 is TGTGCCAGCAGCCTTGACAGGGGGCCCTACGAGCAGTACTTC. Amino acids: CASSLDRGPYEQYF.

The count of this clone is one. The chain joins TRBV6-1 to TRBJ2-2, with 8 bases fitting TRBD1. The CDR3 is made up of 13 amino acids. With V trimmed by 5 bases and J by 6 bases, 2 bases remained unmatched. Germline assignment: CDR1 MNHNS and CDR2 SASEGT. CDR3 in DNA: TGTGCCAGCAGTCCGACAGGGGCCGGGGAGCTGTTTTTT. Encoded protein: CASSPTGAGELFF.

The J gene is TRBJ1-3, the V gene TRBV28, with D maybe TRBD1 (5 bases). Germline lookup yields CDR1 MDHEN and CDR2 SYDVKM. The CDR3 length is 12 residues. V was clipped by 7 bases and J by 1 base, with 5 bases between them. Written as DNA, the CDR3 is TGTGCCAGCACAGGGTCTGGAAACACCATATATTTT. The encoded protein is CASTGSGNTIYF.

V usage is TRBV5-1 and J usage is TRBJ1-1, with D possibly TRBD1 on 5 matching bases. Trimming removed 0 bases from V and 0 bases from J, with 12 bases in between. CDR3 length equals 16 residues. CDR1 is SGHRS, CDR2 YFSETQ, per germline. CDR3 protein: CASSLAFGGVNTEAFF. CDR3 in DNA: TGCGCCAGCAGCTTGGCCTTTGGGGGGGTGAACACTGAAGCTTTCTTT.

This rearrangement joins TRBV4-2 to TRBJ2-7; weak D call: TRBD2 (5 bases). There are 15 residues in the CDR3. Germline CDR1 LGHNA, CDR2 YNFKEQ. With 1 base removed from V and 4 bases from J, the gap between germline ends came to 14 bases. The CDR3 loop is CASSQVVDSGYEQYF. The CDR3 nucleotides read TGTGCCAGCAGCCAAGTCGTGGACTCTGGTTACGAGCAGTACTTC.

J is TRBJ2-7 and V is TRBV6-1; D tentatively fits TRBD1 or TRBD2 (5 bases each). The CDR3 is made up of 15 amino acids. The V end lost 3 bases, the J end lost 3 bases, and 15 bases lay between the germline ends. Germline assignment: CDR1 MNHNS and CDR2 SASEGT. For the CDR3, the DNA is TGTGCCAGCAGTGACGGGGCTGGCAAACTCTACGAGCAGTACTTC. It translates to CASSDGAGKLYEQYF.

V and J are TRBV5-1 and TRBJ2-5; the D is unclear. The germline V gene has CDR1 SGHRS and CDR2 YFSETQ. The V end was cut by 0 bases, the J end by 5 bases, with 14 bases between. The CDR3 has 15 residues. The CDR3 DNA is TGCGCCAGCAGCTTGGGCAAAACGGTAGTGGAGACCCAGTACTTC. Translated, it gives CASSLGKTVVETQYF.

This chain joins TRBV13 and TRBJ2-1; the D gene is possibly TRBD2 (6 bases). This CDR3 contains 17 residues. CDR1 is PRHDT and CDR2 is FYEKMQ in the germline V gene (reference sequence). V was trimmed by 1 base and J by 0 bases, leaving 13 bases between them. The CDR3 spells CASSLAGWRASYNEQFF. CDR3 nucleotides: TGTGCCAGCAGCTTAGCCGGGTGGAGGGCCTCCTACAATGAGCAGTTCTTC. Drawing the rest from reference TRBV13 and TRBJ2-1, the complete variable domain is AAGVIQSPRHLIKEKRETATLKCYPIPRHDTVYWYQQGPGQDPQFLISFYEKMQSDKGSIPDRFSAQQFSDYHSELNMSSLELGDSALYFCASSLAGWRASYNEQFFGPGTRLTVL.

The CDR3 here is CASRGLAGVGTDTQYF. The CDR3 DNA reads as TGCGCCAGCAGGGGACTAGCGGGAGTTGGCACAGATACGCAGTATTTT. J is TRBJ2-3 and V is TRBV5-1; 14 nucleotides align to TRBD2. Germline V gene data show CDR1 as SGHRS and CDR2 as YFSETQ. The trim removed 5 bases at V and 1 base at J, leaving 3 bases unmatched. CDR3 size: 16 residues.

The gene calls are TRBV28 and TRBJ2-2; TRBD1 aligns across 11 bases. Germline V gene sequence: CDR1 MDHEN, CDR2 SYDVKM. Trimming cost V 2 bases and J 4 bases; bases outside gene matches: 0. This CDR3 is built from 15 residues. Written as DNA, the CDR3 is TGTGCCAGCAGTTTAGGGACAGGGGGCACCGGGGAGCTGTTTTTT. It is translated as CASSLGTGGTGELFF.

The CDR3, as DNA: TGTGCCAGCAGCTTAGATGCTTGGGAGCAGTACTTC. Residues: CASSLDAWEQYF. The chain couples TRBV7-2 to TRBJ2-7; D remains unclear. The germline V gene encodes CDR1 SGHTA and CDR2 FQGNSA. The V gene lost 1 base and the J gene lost 7 bases, with 8 bases spanning the gap. The CDR3 totals 12 residues.

This chain connects TRBV7-3 to TRBJ2-3; D unclear. The V and J ends lost 1 base and 0 bases respectively, with 5 bases between them. This CDR3 comprises 14 residues. The germline V gene has CDR1 SGHTA and CDR2 FQGTGA. For the CDR3, the DNA is TGTGCCAGCAGCTTAATGGACAGCACAGATACGCAGTATTTT. Its protein product is CASSLMDSTDTQYF.

V is TRBV10-3 and J is TRBJ2-4; 7 positions match TRBD1. V lost 10 bases to trimming and J lost 4 bases; unmatched junction nucleotides: 10. The CDR3 runs to 14 residues. CDR1 and CDR2 from the germline V gene are ENHRY and SYGVKD. The CDR3 DNA reads as TGTGCCACCCAGACAGGGTCGGCAAAAAACATTCAGTACTTC. As protein: CATQTGSAKNIQYF.

J is TRBJ2-1 and V is TRBV10-3, with D perhaps TRBD1 or TRBD2 (5 bases each). Germline V gives CDR1 ENHRY, CDR2 SYGVKD. CDR3 size: 17 residues. V was shortened by 5 bases and J by 6 bases, with 23 bases between the two germline ends. The CDR3 DNA is TGTGCCATCAGTACGGGGCGCCGGAATGCTTACCTCAATGAGCAGTTCTTC. Amino acid sequence: CAISTGRRNAYLNEQFF.